The source of this T cell receptor beta chain is a study of blood T cell repertoires in COVID-19. As for the study in general: T cells, B-cell-depleted T cells, or PBMCs provided the cDNA or gDNA that served as material.

In the authors' workflow: The assay estimated nucleated cells by amplifying reference gene primers. TCRdb keeps only in-frame clones here, not all; method: immunoSEQ multiplex PCR. D and trimming were read from the DNA, whereas the V and J calls and clone size are those reported in that table. Of approximately 200,000 clones in the sample, roughly 80% were seen once. Germline loops: CDR1 SNHLY, CDR2 FYNNEI. This CDR3 has 13 amino acids. The V and J ends lost 6 bases and 0 bases respectively, with 8 bases between them. Which cohort a participant joined came from the clinical history participants gave. The study counted Cohort 3 donors as recovered given two negative PCRs, clearance, or symptom resolution.

Sequenced: PBMCs or T cells enriched from blood (not recorded which). The TCR was taken from a middle-aged man who had recovered from COVID-19. V is TRBV2 and J is TRBJ1-1; D remains unclear. CDR3 amino acids: CASSIEVNTEAFF. DNA for the CDR3: TGTGCCAGCAGCATAGAGGTGAACACTGAAGCTTTCTTT.